This T cell receptor (beta chain) stems from a study of blood T cell repertoires in COVID-19. The wider study: Collection of acute and convalescent COVID-19 samples took place in the United States, Italy and Spain. The analysed material was cDNA or gDNA that came from T cells, B-cell-depleted T cells, or PBMCs.

V was cut by 0 bases and J by 2 bases, with 13 bases left in between. Germline V gives CDR1 GTSNPN, CDR2 SVGIG (reference sequence). The length of the CDR3 is 15 residues. As originally analysed: By means of reference gene primer amplification, nucleated cell counts were estimated. Assay: immunoSEQ multiplex PCR; the TCRdb copy retains only in-frame clones and omits some. The DNA gave D and trimming, while V, J and clone size come from that table. Here the sample spans 150,000 to 200,000 clones, approximately 87% being singletons. The sample taken for sequencing was peripheral blood. V is TRBV30 and J is TRBJ1-1, with a tentative D call TRBD1 (6 bases). The sequence was obtained from a woman in her sixties or seventies with acute or convalescent COVID-19. The CDR3 DNA follows: TGTGCCTGGAGTGTACTCGGGACACAAAACACTGAAGCTTTCTTT. Translation gives CAWSVLGTQNTEAFF.